Listed here is a single TCR beta chain. Its antigen is currently unknown. These data come from a study of spatial heterogeneity in lung cancer. Study conclusions and caveats: Tumoral mutation counts were tracked by counts of expanded intratumoral alpha and beta TCRs.

TCRdb passed the 5' RACE reads through MiXCR, listing each CDR3 protein once. Among some 15,000 distinct CDR3 sequences listed, 7.3% were seen once. As for time point: sample taken at primary tumor resection. Frozen PBMC, nontumor lung or tumor provided whole RNA, which was sequenced unsorted. The CDR3 length is 12 residues. V lost 10 bases and J 3 bases, leaving 10 bases between the germline ends. The TCR originated in a male donor with early-stage non-small cell lung cancer. The input for sequencing was lung tumor tissue, taken at surgery. The V and J genes are TRBV12-3 or TRBV12-4 and TRBJ2-1, with a possible D match to TRBD2 (6 bases). The CDR3 coding sequence is TGTGCCAACCGGGAGCGCTACAATGAGCAGTTCTTC. Protein sequence: CANRERYNEQFF.